These T cell receptor beta chains were read from a single sample in a study of response to subunit inactivated influenza vaccine. TCRdb recomputed calls from the RT-PCR reads with MiXCR, one row per CDR3 protein. Seen here are 500,000 to 600,000 distinct CDR3 sequences, roughly 8.2% observed once, and the top ten hold approximately 13%. The input for sequencing was PBMCs from blood, taken roughly 24 months after vaccination. Source of these receptors: a man aged 45 to 70 who received an inactivated influenza vaccine. The CDR3 runs from the conserved cysteine through the conserved F or W. Each record gives: D gene, clone size, J gene, V gene, CDR3 DNA, CDR3 protein. The D gene is left open where the match is weak. The listing skips clone size in some rows; elsewhere it reads once, few, many or a size class.

D: TRBD1
size: few
J: TRBJ2-3
V: TRBV29-1
DNA: TGCAGCCTTCGACAGGGGGCAGATACGCAGTATTTT
CDR3: CSLRQGADTQYF

D: .
size: .
J: TRBJ2-1
V: TRBV7-2
DNA: TGTGCCAGCAGCTTATTGCCATCTCTCTCCTACAATGAGCAGTTCTTC
CDR3: CASSLLPSLSYNEQFF

D: .
size: few
J: TRBJ1-4
V: TRBV6-5
DNA: TGTGCCAGCAGTTACTCGGCCCAGGACCTAAGACTGTTTTTT
CDR3: CASSYSAQDLRLFF

D: .
size: few
J: TRBJ2-1
V: TRBV5-5
DNA: TGTGCCAGCAGGGTTGGGGTTGGGAATGAGCAGTTCTTC
CDR3: CASRVGVGNEQFF

D: TRBD1
size: many
J: TRBJ1-6
V: TRBV18
DNA: TGTGCCAGCTCAACCGAACAGGGGGCAAGTTCACCCCTCCACTTT
CDR3: CASSTEQGASSPLHF

D: TRBD2
size: few
J: TRBJ2-2
V: TRBV4-2
DNA: TGTGCCAGCAGCCAAGAGCTAGCGGCGAACACCGGGGAGCTGTTTTTT
CDR3: CASSQELAANTGELFF

D: TRBD1
size: many
J: TRBJ1-5
V: TRBV10-2
DNA: TGCGCCAGCAGTGGGACAGGGCGGGTTCAGCCCCAGCATTTT
CDR3: CASSGTGRVQPQHF

D: TRBD1
size: .
J: TRBJ2-1
V: TRBV27
DNA: TGTGCCAGCAGTAGGTTACAGGGGGCAACGAATGAGCAGTTCTTC
CDR3: CASSRLQGATNEQFF

D: TRBD2
size: .
J: TRBJ2-3
V: TRBV27
DNA: TGTGCCAGCAGTCCAAACGGTCGTTGGGCCCGGCGGGGGGCCACAGATACGCAGTATTTT
CDR3: CASSPNGRWARRGATDTQYF

D: .
size: few
J: TRBJ2-7
V: TRBV20-1
DNA: TGCAGTGCTAGAGACCCCACGCGGAGCTCCTACGAGCAGTACTTC
CDR3: CSARDPTRSSYEQYF

D: .
size: .
J: TRBJ1-1
V: TRBV19
DNA: TGTGCCAGTAGGTCTCGGGGTCGTGGGGGCACTGAAGCTTTCTTT
CDR3: CASRSRGRGGTEAFF

D: .
size: .
J: TRBJ1-3
V: TRBV3-1
DNA: TGTGCCAGCAGCCACCGCGGCGGGCACACCATATATTTT
CDR3: CASSHRGGHTIYF

D: .
size: many
J: TRBJ2-3
V: TRBV24-1
DNA: TGTGCCACCAGTGATTTCTGGGGGGACAGTCGCCTCACAGATACGCAGTATTTT
CDR3: CATSDFWGDSRLTDTQYF

D: .
size: many
J: TRBJ1-5
V: TRBV12-3/TRBV12-4
DNA: TGTGCCATATCCAAGGGGAATAGCAATCAGCCCCAGCATTTT
CDR3: CAISKGNSNQPQHF

D: TRBD2
size: many
J: TRBJ2-1
V: TRBV5-1
DNA: TGCGCCAGCAGCTTGCATAGCGGGGGTTATACATACAATGAGCAGTTCTTC
CDR3: CASSLHSGGYTYNEQFF

D: .
size: few
J: TRBJ2-5
V: TRBV29-1
DNA: TGCAGCGTTGAGCTACAACTGGAATCCCTGGGGGAGACCCAGTACTTC
CDR3: CSVELQLESLGETQYF

D: TRBD1
size: .
J: TRBJ1-2
V: TRBV4-3
DNA: TGCGCCAGCAGCCAAGACAGCCAGGGGGGCTATGGCTACACCTTC
CDR3: CASSQDSQGGYGYTF

D: TRBD2
size: .
J: TRBJ2-3
V: TRBV7-9
DNA: TGTGCAGTTAGCCGGGGGGGAAGCACAGATACGCAGTATTTT
CDR3: CAVSRGGSTDTQYF

D: TRBD2
size: few
J: TRBJ2-3
V: TRBV6-1
DNA: TGTGCCAGCAGTCCTAGCGGGAGTGTATTGGTGGGCACAGATACGCAGTATTTT
CDR3: CASSPSGSVLVGTDTQYF

D: .
size: .
J: TRBJ2-6
V: TRBV4-2
DNA: TGTGCCAGCAGCCAAGATCGGCATTCTGGGGCCAACGTCCTGACTTTC
CDR3: CASSQDRHSGANVLTF